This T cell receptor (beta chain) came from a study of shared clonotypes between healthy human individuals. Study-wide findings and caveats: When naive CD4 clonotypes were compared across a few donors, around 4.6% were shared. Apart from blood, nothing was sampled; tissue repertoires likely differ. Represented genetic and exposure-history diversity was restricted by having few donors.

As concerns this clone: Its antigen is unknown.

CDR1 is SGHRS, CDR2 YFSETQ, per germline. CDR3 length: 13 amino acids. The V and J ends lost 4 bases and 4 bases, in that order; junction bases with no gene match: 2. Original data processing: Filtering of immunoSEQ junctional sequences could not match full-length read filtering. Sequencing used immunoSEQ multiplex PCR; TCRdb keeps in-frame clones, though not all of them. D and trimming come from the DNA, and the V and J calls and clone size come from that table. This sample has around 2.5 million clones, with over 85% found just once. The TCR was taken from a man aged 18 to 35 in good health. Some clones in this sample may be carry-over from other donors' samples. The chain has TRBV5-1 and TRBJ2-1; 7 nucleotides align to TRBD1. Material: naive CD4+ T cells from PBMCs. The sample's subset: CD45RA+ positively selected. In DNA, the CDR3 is TGCGCCAGCAGCCCGGGACAGTACAATGAGCAGTTCTTC. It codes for CASSPGQYNEQFF.